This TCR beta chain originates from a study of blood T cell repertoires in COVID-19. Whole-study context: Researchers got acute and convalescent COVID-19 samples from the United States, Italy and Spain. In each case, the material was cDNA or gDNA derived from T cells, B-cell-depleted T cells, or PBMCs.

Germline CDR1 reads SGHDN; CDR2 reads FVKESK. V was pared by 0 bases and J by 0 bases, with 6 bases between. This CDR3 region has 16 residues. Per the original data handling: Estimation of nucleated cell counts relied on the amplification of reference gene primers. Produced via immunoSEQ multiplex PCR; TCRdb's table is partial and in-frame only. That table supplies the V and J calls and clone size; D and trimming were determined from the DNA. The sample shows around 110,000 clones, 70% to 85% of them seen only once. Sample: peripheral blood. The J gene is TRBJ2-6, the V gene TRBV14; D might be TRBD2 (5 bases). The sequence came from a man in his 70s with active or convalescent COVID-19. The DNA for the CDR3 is TGTGCCAGCAGCCAAGAGGCGGGCTCTGGGGCCAACGTCCTGACTTTC. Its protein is CASSQEAGSGANVLTF. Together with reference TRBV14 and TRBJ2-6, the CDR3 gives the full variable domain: EAGVTQFPSHSVIEKGQTVTLRCDPISGHDNLYWYRRVMGKEIKFLLHFVKESKQDESGMPNNRFLAERTGGTYSTLKVQPAELEDSGVYFCASSQEAGSGANVLTFGAGSRLTVL.